Each of the 12 T cell receptor beta chains below was sequenced from the same sample in a study of blood T cells in healthy people across ages. A second roughly 6 to 12 cycle PCR used barcoded and J-beta primers. TCRdb re-analysed the 5' RACE reads in MiXCR, keeping a single row per CDR3 protein. This table has around 850,000 distinct CDR3 sequences, 35% to 40% appearing once. Material: blood. The receptors were sampled from a man younger than 30 in good health.

The chain joins TRBV12-3 or TRBV12-4 to TRBJ2-1; 7 nucleotides line up with TRBD2. Losses at the gene ends were 2 bases for V and 4 bases for J; bases not matched to a gene: 5. This CDR3 is 15 amino acids long. The CDR3 DNA reads as TGTGCCAGCAGTTTAAGCGCGGGGGTTTACAATGAGCAGTTCTTC. Amino acids: CASSLSAGVYNEQFF.

The chain is built from TRBV5-1 and TRBJ2-2; tentatively, D is TRBD1 (6 bases). Deletions cut 3 bases from V and 1 base from J, with 10 bases between. The CDR3 has 15 residues. Per the germline V gene, CDR1 is SGHRS and CDR2 is YFSETQ. The CDR3 protein is CASSSDRLNTGELFF. CDR3 DNA: TGCGCCAGCAGCTCGGACAGACTGAACACCGGGGAGCTGTTTTTT.

This clonotype was seen only a few times. The V call is TRBV5-1, the J call TRBJ1-2; D is uncertain. Between the trimmed V and J ends, which lost 7 bases and 1 base, there was a span of 14 bases. Germline values: CDR1 SGHRS, CDR2 YFSETQ. The CDR3 contains 14 residues. CDR3 protein: CASGPRLDNYGYTF. DNA for the CDR3: TGCGCCAGCGGACCCAGGTTGGATAACTATGGCTACACCTTC.

V is TRBV12-3 or TRBV12-4 and J is TRBJ1-2, with 9 bases identical to TRBD1. The CDR3 totals 14 residues. Unmatched junction bases numbered 5, after V lost 5 bases and J lost 4 bases. The CDR3 nucleotides are TGTGCCAGCAGTGCCGCGACAGGGGGCTATGGCTACACCTTC. This encodes CASSAATGGYGYTF.

The sample holds a few counts of this clonotype. The chain combines TRBV2 with TRBJ1-2; D gene unclear. The V and J ends lost 5 bases and 5 bases respectively, with 15 bases between them. The V gene's germline CDR1 is SNHLY and CDR2 FYNNEI. This CDR3 is built from 14 residues. The CDR3: CASSLESDEYGYTF. As DNA, the CDR3 is TGTGCCAGCAGTCTAGAGTCAGACGAGTATGGCTACACCTTC.

The rearrangement joins TRBV20-1 to TRBJ2-1; perhaps TRBD2 as D (5 bases). The J call is doubtful: the DNA matches TRBJ2-7 better. Germline loops: CDR1 DFQATT, CDR2 SNEGSKA (reference sequence). This CDR3 spans 13 amino acids. The CDR3 is CSAPRGFYNEQYF. The CDR3 DNA reads TGCAGTGCTCCACGCGGGTTCTACAATGAGCAGTACTTC.

Ten or more counts support this clonotype. The chain has TRBV12-3 or TRBV12-4 and TRBJ1-5, with D maybe TRBD1 (5 bases). Trimming removed 4 bases from V and 4 bases from J, with 8 bases in between. The CDR3 has 13 amino acids. The CDR3 region is CASSWAGNQPQHF. The CDR3 coding sequence is TGTGCCAGCAGTTGGGCAGGGAATCAGCCCCAGCATTTT.

This clonotype was seen many times. The genes are TRBV27 and TRBJ2-3, with 7 nucleotides matching TRBD1. The CDR3 runs 16 residues. CDR1 and CDR2 from the germline V gene are MNHEY and SMNVEV (reference sequence). The junction had 11 bases not matched to a gene; V was cut back by 6 bases and J by 2 bases. CDR3: CASSPSQGDTTDTQYF. The CDR3, as DNA: TGTGCCAGCAGCCCGTCGCAGGGGGACACCACAGATACGCAGTATTTT.

This chain uses TRBV7-2 with TRBJ1-1, with D tentatively TRBD1 (6 bases). Trimming removed 1 base at V and 4 bases at J, with 10 bases between. This CDR3 has 14 residues. CDR1 and CDR2 from the germline V gene are SGHTA and FQGNSA. The CDR3 nucleotides are TGTGCCAGCAGCTTAGGGGGGCCCCCCACTGAAGCTTTCTTT. Translation: CASSLGGPPTEAFF.

As regards this clonotype: This may come from a read error, since a much larger clone is one base off. This chain links TRBV9 with TRBJ2-5; possible D gene TRBD2, 7 bases. Germline CDR1 and CDR2: SGDLS and YYNGEE. V was shortened by 5 bases and J by 11 bases, with 25 bases between the two germline ends. The CDR3 has 15 residues. The CDR3 sequence is CASSGGGDNFYVQYF. In DNA form, the CDR3 reads TGTGCCAGCAGTGGAGGGGGGGACAACTTTTACGTGCAGTACTTC.

This clonotype has just one count. This sequence joins TRBV2 and TRBJ2-5, with 10 bases that match TRBD1. Germline loops: CDR1 SNHLY, CDR2 FYNNEI. The J segment lost 11 bases and the V segment lost 5 bases, leaving 14 bases of the junction unmatched. This CDR3 contains 15 residues. The CDR3 sequence is CASSQSRDRGEEQYF. CDR3 coding DNA: TGTGCCAGCAGTCAGTCCCGGGACAGGGGTGAGGAGCAGTACTTC.

This clonotype is a singleton in its sample. The J gene is TRBJ2-5, the V gene TRBV27, with TRBD2 matching 12 bases. CDR3 length: 17 residues. V lost 6 bases to trimming and J lost 11 bases; unmatched junction nucleotides: 19. Germline lookup yields CDR1 MNHEY and CDR2 SMNVEV (reference sequence). The CDR3 DNA is TGTGCCAGCAGCCTCCGGCGGACTAGCGGGGTGTGGAATGAGCAGTACTTC. Residues: CASSLRRTSGVWNEQYF.